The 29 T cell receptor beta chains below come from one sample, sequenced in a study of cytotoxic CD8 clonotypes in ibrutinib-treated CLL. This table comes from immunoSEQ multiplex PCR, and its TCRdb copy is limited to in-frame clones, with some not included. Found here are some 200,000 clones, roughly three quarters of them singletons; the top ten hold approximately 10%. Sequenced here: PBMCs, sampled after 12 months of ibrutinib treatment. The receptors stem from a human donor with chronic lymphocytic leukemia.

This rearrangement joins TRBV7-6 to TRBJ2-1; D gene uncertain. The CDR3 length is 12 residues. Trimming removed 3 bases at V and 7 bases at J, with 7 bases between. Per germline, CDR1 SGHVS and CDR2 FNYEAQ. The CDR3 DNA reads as TGTGCCAGCAGCTTCGTAGCAAATGAGCAGTTCTTC. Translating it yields CASSFVANEQFF.

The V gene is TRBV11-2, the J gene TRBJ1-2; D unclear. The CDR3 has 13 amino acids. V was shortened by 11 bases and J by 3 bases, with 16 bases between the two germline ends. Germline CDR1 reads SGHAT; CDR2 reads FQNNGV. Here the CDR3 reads CAAQEPPYYGYTF. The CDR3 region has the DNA TGTGCCGCTCAGGAGCCTCCTTACTATGGCTACACCTTC.

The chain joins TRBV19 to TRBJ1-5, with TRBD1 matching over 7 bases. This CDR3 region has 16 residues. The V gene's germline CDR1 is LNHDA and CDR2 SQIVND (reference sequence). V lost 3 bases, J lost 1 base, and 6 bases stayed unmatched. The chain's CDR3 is CASSIQAGGSNQPQHF. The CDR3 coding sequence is TGTGCCAGTAGTATTCAGGCAGGGGGGAGCAATCAGCCCCAGCATTTT.

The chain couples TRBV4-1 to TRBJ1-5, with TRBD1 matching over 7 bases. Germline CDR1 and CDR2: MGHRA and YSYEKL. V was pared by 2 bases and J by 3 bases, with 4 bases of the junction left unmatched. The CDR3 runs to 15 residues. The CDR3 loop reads CASSQTGDPNQPQHF. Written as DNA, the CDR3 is TGCGCCAGCAGCCAAACAGGGGATCCCAATCAGCCCCAGCATTTT.

The CDR3 is CASSLAPGVETQYF. The CDR3 DNA reads as TGTGCCAGCAGCTTAGCACCGGGAGTCGAGACCCAGTACTTC. V usage is TRBV7-8 and J usage is TRBJ2-5; perhaps TRBD2 as D (6 bases). The length of the CDR3 is 14 residues. CDR1 and CDR2 from the germline V gene are SGHVS and FQNEAQ. Trimming removed 0 bases at V and 5 bases at J, with 10 bases between.

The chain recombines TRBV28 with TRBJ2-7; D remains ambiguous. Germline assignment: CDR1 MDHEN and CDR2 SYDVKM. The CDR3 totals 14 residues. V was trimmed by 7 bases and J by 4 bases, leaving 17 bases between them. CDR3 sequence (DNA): TGTGCCAGCATCAACGATGGGTCGATTTACGAGCAGTACTTC. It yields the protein CASINDGSIYEQYF.

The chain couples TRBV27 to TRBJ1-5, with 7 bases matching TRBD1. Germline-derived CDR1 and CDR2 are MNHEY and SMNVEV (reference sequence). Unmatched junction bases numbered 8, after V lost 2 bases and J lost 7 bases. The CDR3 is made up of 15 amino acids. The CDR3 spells CASSLLGGSGQPQHF. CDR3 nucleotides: TGTGCCAGCAGTTTACTAGGGGGCTCCGGACAGCCCCAGCATTTT.

CDR3 sequence: CASSVGGINEKLFF. The DNA of the CDR3 is TGTGCCAGCAGCGTTGGGGGGATTAATGAAAAACTGTTTTTT. V gene TRBV9 combines with J gene TRBJ1-4, with D possibly being TRBD1 (5 bases). There are 14 residues in the CDR3. The V end lost 2 bases, the J end lost 4 bases, and 9 bases lay between the germline ends. Germline V CDR1 and CDR2: SGDLS, YYNGEE.

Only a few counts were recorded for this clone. The CDR3 loop is CASSLGSYDGYTF. In nucleotides, the CDR3 is TGTGCCAGCAGCTTGGGGAGTTACGATGGCTACACCTTC. The chain carries TRBV11-2 and TRBJ1-2; D is uncertain. V was shortened by 3 bases and J by 6 bases, with 11 bases between the two germline ends. The CDR3 contains 13 residues. CDR1 is SGHAT and CDR2 is FQNNGV in the germline V gene.

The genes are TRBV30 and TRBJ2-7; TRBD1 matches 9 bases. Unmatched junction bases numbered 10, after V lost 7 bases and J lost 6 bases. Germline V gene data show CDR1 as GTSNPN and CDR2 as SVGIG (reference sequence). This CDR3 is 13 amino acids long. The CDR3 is CALPGQGWSEQYF. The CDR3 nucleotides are TGTGCCTTACCAGGACAGGGGTGGTCCGAGCAGTACTTC.

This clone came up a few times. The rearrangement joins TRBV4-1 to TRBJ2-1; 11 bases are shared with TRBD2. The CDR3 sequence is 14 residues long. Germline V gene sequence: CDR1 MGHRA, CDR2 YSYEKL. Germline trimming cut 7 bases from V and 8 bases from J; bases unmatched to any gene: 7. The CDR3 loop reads CASTIAGGPDEQFF. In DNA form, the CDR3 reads TGCGCCAGCACAATAGCGGGAGGGCCCGATGAGCAGTTCTTC.

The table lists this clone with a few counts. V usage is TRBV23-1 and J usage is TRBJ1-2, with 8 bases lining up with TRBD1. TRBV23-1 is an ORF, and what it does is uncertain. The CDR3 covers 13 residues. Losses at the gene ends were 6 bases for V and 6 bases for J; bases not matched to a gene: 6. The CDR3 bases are TGCGCCAGCAGCCATGACAGGGGCCATGGCTACACCTTC. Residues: CASSHDRGHGYTF.

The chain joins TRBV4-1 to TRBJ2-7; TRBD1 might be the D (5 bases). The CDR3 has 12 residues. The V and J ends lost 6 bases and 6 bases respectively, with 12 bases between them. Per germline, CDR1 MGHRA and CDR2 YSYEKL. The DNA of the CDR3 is TGCGCCAGCAGGTCCAGGGCGTCCGAGCAGTACTTC. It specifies CASRSRASEQYF.

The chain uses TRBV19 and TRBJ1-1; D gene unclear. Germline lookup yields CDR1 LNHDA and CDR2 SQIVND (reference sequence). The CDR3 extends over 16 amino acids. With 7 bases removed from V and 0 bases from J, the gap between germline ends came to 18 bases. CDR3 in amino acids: CASTLRPFTMNTEAFF. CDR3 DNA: TGTGCCAGTACCCTCAGACCCTTTACCATGAACACTGAAGCTTTCTTT.

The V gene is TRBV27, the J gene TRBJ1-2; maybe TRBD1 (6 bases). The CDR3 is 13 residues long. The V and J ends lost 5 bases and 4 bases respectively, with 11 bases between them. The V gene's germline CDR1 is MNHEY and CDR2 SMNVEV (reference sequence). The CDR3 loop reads CASSVQGRYGYTF. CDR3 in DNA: TGTGCCAGCAGTGTACAGGGCCGCTATGGCTACACCTTC.

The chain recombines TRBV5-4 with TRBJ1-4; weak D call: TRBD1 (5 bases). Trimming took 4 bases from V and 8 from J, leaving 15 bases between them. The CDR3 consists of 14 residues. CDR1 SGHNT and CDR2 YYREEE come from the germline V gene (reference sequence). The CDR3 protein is CASSGGPMGEKLFF. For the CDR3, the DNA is TGTGCCAGCAGCGGGGGTCCCATGGGCGAAAAACTGTTTTTT. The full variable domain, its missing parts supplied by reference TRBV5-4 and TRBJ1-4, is ETGVTQSPTHLIKTRGQQVTLRCSSQSGHNTVSWYQQALGQGPQFIFQYYREEENGRGNFPPRFSGLQFPNYSSELNVNALELDDSALYLCASSGGPMGEKLFFGSGTQLSVL.

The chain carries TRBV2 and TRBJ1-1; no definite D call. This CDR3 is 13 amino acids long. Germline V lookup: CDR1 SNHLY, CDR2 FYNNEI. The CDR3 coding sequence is TGTGCGGACTCAGAAAACATGAACACTGAAGCTTTCTTT. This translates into CADSENMNTEAFF.

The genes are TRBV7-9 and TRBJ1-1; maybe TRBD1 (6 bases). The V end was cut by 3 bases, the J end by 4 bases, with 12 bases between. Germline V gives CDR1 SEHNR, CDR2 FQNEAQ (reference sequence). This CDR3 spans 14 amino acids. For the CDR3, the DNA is TGTGCCAGCAGCTTTACAGGGATGATCACTGAAGCTTTCTTT. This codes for CASSFTGMITEAFF.

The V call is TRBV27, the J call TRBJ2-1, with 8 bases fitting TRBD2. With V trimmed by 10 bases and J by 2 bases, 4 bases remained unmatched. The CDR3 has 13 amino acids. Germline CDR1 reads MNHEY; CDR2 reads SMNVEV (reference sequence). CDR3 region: CATIGGAYNEQFF. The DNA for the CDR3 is TGTGCCACCATCGGGGGGGCCTACAATGAGCAGTTCTTC.

Here the CDR3 DNA reads TGTGCCAGCAGTCCAAGGGTGCCGGGTGAAGCTTTCTTT. Translating it yields CASSPRVPGEAFF. The gene calls are TRBV2 and TRBJ1-1; D uncertain. The CDR3 is made up of 13 amino acids. V gave up 5 bases and J gave up 7 bases, with 14 bases separating them. From germline, CDR1 is SNHLY and CDR2 FYNNEI.

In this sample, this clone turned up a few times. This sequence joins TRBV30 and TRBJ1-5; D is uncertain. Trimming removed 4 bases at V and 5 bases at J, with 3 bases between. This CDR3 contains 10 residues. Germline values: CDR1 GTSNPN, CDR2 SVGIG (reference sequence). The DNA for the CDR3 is TGTGCCTGGATCGATCAGCCCCAGCATTTT. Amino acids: CAWIDQPQHF.

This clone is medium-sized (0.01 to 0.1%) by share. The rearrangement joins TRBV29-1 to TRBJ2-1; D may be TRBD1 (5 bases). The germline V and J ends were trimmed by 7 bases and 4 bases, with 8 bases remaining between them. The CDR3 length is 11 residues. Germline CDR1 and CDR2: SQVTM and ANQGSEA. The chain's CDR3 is CSGNRYNEQFF. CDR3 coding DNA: TGCAGCGGCAACAGGTACAATGAGCAGTTCTTC.

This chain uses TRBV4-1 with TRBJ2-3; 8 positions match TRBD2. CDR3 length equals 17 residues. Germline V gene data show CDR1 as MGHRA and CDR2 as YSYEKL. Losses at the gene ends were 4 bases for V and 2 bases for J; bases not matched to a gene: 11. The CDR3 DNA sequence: TGCGCCAGCAGCCTCAGGGGCGCCGGGGGGGCCACAGATACGCAGTATTTT. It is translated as CASSLRGAGGATDTQYF.

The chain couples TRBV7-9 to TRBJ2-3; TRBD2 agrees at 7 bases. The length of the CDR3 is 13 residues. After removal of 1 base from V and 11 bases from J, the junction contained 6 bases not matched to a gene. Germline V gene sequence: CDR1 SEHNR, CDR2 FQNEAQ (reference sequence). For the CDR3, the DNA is TGTGCCAGCAGCTTAGGTCGCGGGAGCCGGCAGTATTTT. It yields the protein CASSLGRGSRQYF.

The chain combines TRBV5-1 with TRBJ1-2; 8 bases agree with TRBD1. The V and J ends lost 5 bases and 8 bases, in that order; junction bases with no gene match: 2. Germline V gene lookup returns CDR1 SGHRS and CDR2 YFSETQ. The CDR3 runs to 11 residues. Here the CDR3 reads CASRTGEGYTF. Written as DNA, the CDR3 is TGCGCCAGCAGGACAGGGGAAGGCTACACCTTC.

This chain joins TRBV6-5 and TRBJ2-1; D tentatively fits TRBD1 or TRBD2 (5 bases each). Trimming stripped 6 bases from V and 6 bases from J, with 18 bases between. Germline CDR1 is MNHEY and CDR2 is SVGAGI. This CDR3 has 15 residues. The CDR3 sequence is CASRLGAASSNEQFF. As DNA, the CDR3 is TGTGCCAGCAGGCTCGGGGCTGCGAGTAGCAATGAGCAGTTCTTC.

CDR3 in DNA: TGCGCCAGCAGTCCCCCGCGGGGGTGGTCTGGCTACACCTTC. It is translated as CASSPPRGWSGYTF. The V call is TRBV23-1, the J call TRBJ1-2; possible D gene TRBD1, 5 bases. TRBV23-1 counts as an open reading frame of uncertain function. V dropped 4 bases and J dropped 7 bases, with 16 bases sitting between them. The CDR3 length is 14 residues.

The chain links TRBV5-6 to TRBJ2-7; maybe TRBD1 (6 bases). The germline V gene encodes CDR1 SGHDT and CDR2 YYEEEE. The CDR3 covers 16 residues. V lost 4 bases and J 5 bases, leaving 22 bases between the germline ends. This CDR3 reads CASSTTGTPEVDEQYF. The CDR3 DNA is TGTGCCAGCAGCACGACCGGGACACCTGAAGTAGACGAGCAGTACTTC.

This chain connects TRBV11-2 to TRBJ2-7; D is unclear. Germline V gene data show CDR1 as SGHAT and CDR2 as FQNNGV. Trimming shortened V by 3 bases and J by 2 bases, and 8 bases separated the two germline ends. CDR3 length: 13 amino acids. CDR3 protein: CASSFARAYEQYF. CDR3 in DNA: TGTGCCAGCAGCTTCGCAAGGGCCTACGAGCAGTACTTC.